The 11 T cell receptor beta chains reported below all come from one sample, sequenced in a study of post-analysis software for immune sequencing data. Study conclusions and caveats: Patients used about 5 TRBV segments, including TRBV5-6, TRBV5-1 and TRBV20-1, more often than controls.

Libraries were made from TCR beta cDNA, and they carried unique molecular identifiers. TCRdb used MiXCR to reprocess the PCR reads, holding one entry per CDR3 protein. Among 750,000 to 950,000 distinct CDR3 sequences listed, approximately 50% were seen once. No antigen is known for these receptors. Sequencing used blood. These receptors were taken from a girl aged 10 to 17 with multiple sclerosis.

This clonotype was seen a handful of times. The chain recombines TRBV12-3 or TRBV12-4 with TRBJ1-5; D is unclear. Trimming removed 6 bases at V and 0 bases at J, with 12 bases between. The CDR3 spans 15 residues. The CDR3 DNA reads TGTGCCAGCAGCCTACGACGGAATAGCAATCAGCCCCAGCATTTT. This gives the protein CASSLRRNSNQPQHF.

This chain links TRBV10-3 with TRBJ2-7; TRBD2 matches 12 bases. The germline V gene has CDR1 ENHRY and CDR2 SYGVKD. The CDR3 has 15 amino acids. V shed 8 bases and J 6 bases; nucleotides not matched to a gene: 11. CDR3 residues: CAIAWASGRVGEQYF. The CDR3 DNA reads TGTGCCATCGCGTGGGCTAGCGGGAGGGTGGGCGAGCAGTACTTC.

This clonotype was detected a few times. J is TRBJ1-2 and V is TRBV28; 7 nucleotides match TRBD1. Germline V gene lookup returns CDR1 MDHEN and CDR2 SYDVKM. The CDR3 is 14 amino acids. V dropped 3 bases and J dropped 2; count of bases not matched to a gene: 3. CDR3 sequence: CASSFWGQNYGYTF. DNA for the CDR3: TGTGCCAGCAGTTTTTGGGGACAGAACTATGGCTACACCTTC.

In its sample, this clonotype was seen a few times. CDR3 loop: CSVEFGANTEAFF. The CDR3 DNA sequence: TGCAGCGTTGAGTTTGGGGCGAACACTGAAGCTTTCTTT. This chain connects TRBV29-1 to TRBJ1-1; a possible D gene is TRBD1 (5 bases). This CDR3 region has 13 residues. Germline V lookup: CDR1 SQVTM, CDR2 ANQGSEA. Trimming took off 3 bases at V and 1 base at J, with 9 bases between the two ends.

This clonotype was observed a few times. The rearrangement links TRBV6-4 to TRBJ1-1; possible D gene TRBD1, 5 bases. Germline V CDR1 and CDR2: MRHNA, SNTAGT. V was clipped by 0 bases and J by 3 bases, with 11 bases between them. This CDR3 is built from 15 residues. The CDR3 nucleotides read TGTGCCAGCAGTGACTCATGGGGGGGACACACTGAAGCTTTCTTT. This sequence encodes CASSDSWGGHTEAFF.

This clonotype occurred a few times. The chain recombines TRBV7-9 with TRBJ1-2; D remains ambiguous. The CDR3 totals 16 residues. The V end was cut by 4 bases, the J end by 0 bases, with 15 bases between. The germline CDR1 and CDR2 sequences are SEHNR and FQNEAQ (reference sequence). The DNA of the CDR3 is TGTGCCAGCAGCTCTCCTCAGGCAAGAGCTAACTATGGCTACACCTTC. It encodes CASSSPQARANYGYTF.

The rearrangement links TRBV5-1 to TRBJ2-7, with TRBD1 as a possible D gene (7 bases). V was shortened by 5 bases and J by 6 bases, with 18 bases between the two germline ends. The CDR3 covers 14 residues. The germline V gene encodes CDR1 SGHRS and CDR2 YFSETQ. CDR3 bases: TGCGCCAGCAGAGGAGGGACAGTAGAGTTCGAGCAGTACTTC. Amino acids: CASRGGTVEFEQYF.

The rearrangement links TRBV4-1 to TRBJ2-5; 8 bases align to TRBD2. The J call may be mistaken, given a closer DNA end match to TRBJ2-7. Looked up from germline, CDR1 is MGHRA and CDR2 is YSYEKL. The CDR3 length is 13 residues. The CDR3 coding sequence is TGCGCCAGCGCCCCAGCGGGAGAGTACGAGCAGTACTTC. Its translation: CASAPAGEYEQYF.

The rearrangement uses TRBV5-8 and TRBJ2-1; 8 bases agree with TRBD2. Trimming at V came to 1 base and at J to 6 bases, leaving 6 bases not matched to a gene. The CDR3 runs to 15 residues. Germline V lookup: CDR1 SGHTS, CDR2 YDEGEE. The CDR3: CASSLSRLARNEQFF. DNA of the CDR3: TGTGCCAGCAGCTTGTCTCGACTAGCGCGCAATGAGCAGTTCTTC.

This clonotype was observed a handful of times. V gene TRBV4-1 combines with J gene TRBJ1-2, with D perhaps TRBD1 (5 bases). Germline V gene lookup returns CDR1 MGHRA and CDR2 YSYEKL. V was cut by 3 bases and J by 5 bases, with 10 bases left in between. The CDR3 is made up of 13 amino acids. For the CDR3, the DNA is TGCGCCAGCAGCCAGGGACGTCCGTATGGCTACACCTTC. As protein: CASSQGRPYGYTF.

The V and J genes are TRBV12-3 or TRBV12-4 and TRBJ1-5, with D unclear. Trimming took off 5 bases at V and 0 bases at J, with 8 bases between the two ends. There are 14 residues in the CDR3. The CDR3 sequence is CASSKSGSNQPQHF. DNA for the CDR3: TGTGCCAGCAGTAAATCGGGTAGCAATCAGCCCCAGCATTTT.